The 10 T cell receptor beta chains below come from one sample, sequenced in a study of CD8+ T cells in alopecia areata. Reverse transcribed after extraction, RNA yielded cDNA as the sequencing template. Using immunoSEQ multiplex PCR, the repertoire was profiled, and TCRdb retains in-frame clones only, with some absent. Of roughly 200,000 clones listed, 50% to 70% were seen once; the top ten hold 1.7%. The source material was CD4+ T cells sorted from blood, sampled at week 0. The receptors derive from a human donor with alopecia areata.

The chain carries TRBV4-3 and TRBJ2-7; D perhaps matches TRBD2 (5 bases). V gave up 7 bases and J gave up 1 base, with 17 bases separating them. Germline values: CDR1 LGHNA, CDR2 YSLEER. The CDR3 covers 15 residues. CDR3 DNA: TGCGCCAGCAATGGGGAGAGGGTAGGATCCTACGAGCAGTACTTC. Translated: CASNGERVGSYEQYF.

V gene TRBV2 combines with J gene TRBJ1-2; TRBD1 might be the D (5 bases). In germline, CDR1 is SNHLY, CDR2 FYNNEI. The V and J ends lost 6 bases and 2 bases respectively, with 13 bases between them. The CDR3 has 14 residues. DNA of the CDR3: TGTGCCAGCAGAGACCGGGGCTCCAACTATGGCTACACCTTC. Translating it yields CASRDRGSNYGYTF.

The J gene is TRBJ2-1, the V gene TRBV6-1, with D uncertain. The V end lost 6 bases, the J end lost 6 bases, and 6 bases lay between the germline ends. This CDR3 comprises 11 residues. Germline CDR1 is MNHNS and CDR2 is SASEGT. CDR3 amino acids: CASSDFNEQFF. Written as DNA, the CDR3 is TGTGCCAGCAGCGACTTCAATGAGCAGTTCTTC.

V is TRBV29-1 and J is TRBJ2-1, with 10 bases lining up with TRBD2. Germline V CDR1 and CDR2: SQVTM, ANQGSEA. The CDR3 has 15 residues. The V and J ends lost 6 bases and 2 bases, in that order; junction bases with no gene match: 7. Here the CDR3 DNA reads TGCAGCGTCCCATTAGCGGGGGGTACCTACAATGAGCAGTTCTTC. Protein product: CSVPLAGGTYNEQFF.

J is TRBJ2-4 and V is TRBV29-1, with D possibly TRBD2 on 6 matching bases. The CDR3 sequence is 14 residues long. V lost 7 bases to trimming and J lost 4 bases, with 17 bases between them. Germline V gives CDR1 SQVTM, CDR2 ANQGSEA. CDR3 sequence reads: CSGPIPGEKNIQYF. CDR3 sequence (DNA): TGCAGCGGACCTATACCGGGGGAAAAAAACATTCAGTACTTC.

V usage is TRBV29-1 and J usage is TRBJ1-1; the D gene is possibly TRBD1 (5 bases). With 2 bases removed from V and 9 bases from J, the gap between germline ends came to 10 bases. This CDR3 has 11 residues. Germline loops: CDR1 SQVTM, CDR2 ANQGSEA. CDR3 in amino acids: CSVELGPQAFF. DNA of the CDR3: TGCAGCGTTGAACTGGGGCCACAAGCTTTCTTT.

This chain's CDR3 is CASSFGTGRQPQHF. CDR3 bases: TGTGCCAGCAGCTTCGGGACAGGGAGGCAGCCCCAGCATTTT. The chain uses TRBV7-2 and TRBJ1-5; TRBD1 aligns across 9 bases. The V gene end was trimmed by 3 bases and the J gene end by 7 bases; junction bases not matched to a gene: 4. The CDR3 runs 14 residues. Looked up from germline, CDR1 is SGHTA and CDR2 is FQGNSA.

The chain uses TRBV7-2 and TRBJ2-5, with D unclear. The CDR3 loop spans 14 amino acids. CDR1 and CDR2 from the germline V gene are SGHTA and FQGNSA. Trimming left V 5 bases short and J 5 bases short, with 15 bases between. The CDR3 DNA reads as TGTGCCAGCAGCACCGGGTCTATCGGGGAGACCCAGTACTTC. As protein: CASSTGSIGETQYF.

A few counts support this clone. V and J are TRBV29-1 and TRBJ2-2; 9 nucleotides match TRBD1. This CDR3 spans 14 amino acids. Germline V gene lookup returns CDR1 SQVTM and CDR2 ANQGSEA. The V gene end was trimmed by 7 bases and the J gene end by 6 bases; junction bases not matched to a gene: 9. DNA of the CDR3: TGCAGCGCTGCCGGGACAGGGTTACCCGGGGAGCTGTTTTTT. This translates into CSAAGTGLPGELFF.

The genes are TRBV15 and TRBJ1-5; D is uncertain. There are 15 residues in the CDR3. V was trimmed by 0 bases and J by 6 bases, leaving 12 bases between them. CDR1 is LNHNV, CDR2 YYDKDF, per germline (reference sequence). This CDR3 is CATSRDLAGLQPQHF. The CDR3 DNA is TGTGCCACCAGCAGAGATCTGGCAGGACTTCAGCCCCAGCATTTT.